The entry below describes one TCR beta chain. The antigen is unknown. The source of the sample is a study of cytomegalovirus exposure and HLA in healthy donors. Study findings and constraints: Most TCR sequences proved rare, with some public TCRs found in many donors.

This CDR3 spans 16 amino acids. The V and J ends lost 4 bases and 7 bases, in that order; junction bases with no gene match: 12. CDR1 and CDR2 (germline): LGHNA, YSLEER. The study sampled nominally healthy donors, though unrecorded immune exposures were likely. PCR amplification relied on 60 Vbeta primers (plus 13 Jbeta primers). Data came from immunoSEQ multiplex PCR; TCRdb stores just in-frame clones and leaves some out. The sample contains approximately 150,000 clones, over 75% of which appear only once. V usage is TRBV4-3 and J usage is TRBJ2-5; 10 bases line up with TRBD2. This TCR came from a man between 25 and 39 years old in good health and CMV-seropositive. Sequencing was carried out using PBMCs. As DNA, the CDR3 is TGCGCCAGCAGCCCTCAAATTAGCGGGGGGCCTGGGACCCAGTACTTC. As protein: CASSPQISGGPGTQYF.